This TCR beta chain derives from a study of CD4+ T cells in melanoma. Overall study findings and caveats: In melanoma, neoantigen-specific CD4+ T cells reportedly differed in differentiation state. A reported correlation linked neoantigen-specific CD4+ T cells to CD8+, macrophage and B cell function.

Regarding this clone: The antigen remains undetermined.

Trimming removed 5 bases at V and 8 bases at J, with 15 bases between. The germline V gene encodes CDR1 GTSNPN and CDR2 SVGIG (reference sequence). The CDR3 length is 12 residues. Libraries were prepared by immunoSEQ multiplex PCR; TCRdb keeps only in-frame clonotypes and omits some of them. The table shows 140,000 or so clones, with roughly 91% occurring only once. The genes are TRBV30 and TRBJ1-2, with unresolved D. This TCR was recovered from a human donor with melanoma. The CDR3 nucleotides are TGTGCCTGGGATTGGTCCGTGGGCGGCTACACCTTC. Protein sequence: CAWDWSVGGYTF.